This TCR beta chain was profiled in a study of T-cell reconstitution after alpha-beta-depleted transplantation in children. Study-wide results and limits: Surviving recipient T cells and thymic progenitors underlay high day-60 TCRbeta diversity in some patients. Roughly two months post-transplant, alpha-beta T cells reportedly originated from several hundred graft clones that had expanded. Fresh T-cell production supplied most of the T-cell counts and diversity seen one year after transplant.

This clonotype has more than one count but fewer than ten. Its specificity is not known. A TCRbeta library incorporating unique molecular identifiers was prepared. TCRdb re-called the PCR reads through MiXCR, storing one row per CDR3 protein. The table has approximately 130,000 distinct CDR3 sequences, 9.7% seen once; the top ten hold about 24%. Germline V gene lookup returns CDR1 SGHTA and CDR2 FQGTGA. V gave up 2 bases and J gave up 1 base, with 13 bases separating them. The CDR3 runs to 16 residues. The sequences come from PBMCs, mostly from graft donor cells, collected 180 days after TCRalphabeta/CD19-depleted stem cell transplant. This sequence was found in a girl in the first two years of life who had a stem cell transplant for combined immunodeficiency, so the T cells may come from the graft donor. V is TRBV7-3 and J is TRBJ2-3, with D possibly TRBD2 on 5 matching bases. The CDR3 bases are TGTGCCAGCAGCTTAGCTAGCCCTATGGGCACAGATACGCAGTATTTT. It translates to CASSLASPMGTDTQYF.